Listed below are T cell receptor beta chains from one sample, sequenced in a study of graft-versus-host responses after intestinal transplantation. For these TCRs, the target antigens are not known. Clones were sequenced by immunoSEQ multiplex PCR, and TCRdb holds only the in-frame ones, with some missing. Here the sample spans approximately 110,000 clones, 85% to 95% being singletons. Sequences were derived from unstimulated CD4+ T cells sorted from spleen or lymph node cells, sampled before transplant. All receptors derive from a human donor who was the organ donor for an intestinal transplant. Each CDR3 is given without its conserved first and last residue. The order of the fields is J gene, V gene, CDR3 protein.

TRBJ1-6,TRBV25-1,ASNGGGNSPLH
TRBJ1-1,TRBV6-5,ASTGWGTEAF
TRBJ2-1,TRBV7-2,ASTPSAGGTNEQF
TRBJ1-1,TRBV28,ASSPPGGRLTEAF
TRBJ2-1,TRBV7-2,ASTYTAAYNEQF
TRBJ1-1,TRBV7-6,ASSLGPHTEAF
TRBJ1-2,TRBV5-1,ASSERPGGGYT
TRBJ1-1,TRBV20-1,SARKNEAF
TRBJ2-7,TRBV6-1,ASSRQDSYEQY
TRBJ2-1,TRBV7-2,ASSLGQDNEQF
TRBJ2-5,TRBV10-3,AISEVARRLPETQY
TRBJ1-5,TRBV19,ASSIVISNQPQH
TRBJ2-3,TRBV11-2,ASRRKGTGSTDTQY
TRBJ2-1,TRBV6-1,ASSGRLAGGYEQF
TRBJ1-4,TRBV2,ASSPENEKLF
TRBJ2-1,TRBV19,ASSIDTYNEQF
TRBJ2-7,TRBV7-2,ASSLEGGRIYEQY
TRBJ1-1,TRBV4-1,ASSHRAQNPEAF
TRBJ1-1,TRBV10-3,AVFSGTGGSGGTEAF
TRBJ2-7,TRBV4-1,ASSPYLTGGPYEQY
TRBJ2-3,TRBV4-3,ASSQGRGGTDTQY
TRBJ1-1,TRBV30,AWSPDPYARVNTEAF
TRBJ2-3,TRBV2,ASSRDYSSGADTQY
TRBJ2-1,TRBV5-6,ASSSLGGPYNEQF
TRBJ2-7,TRBV4-2,ASSPLAGDHEQY
TRBJ2-3,TRBV4-3,ASSRGTSTDTQY
TRBJ2-5,TRBV4-3,ASSQAGRPETQY
TRBJ2-3,TRBV5-4,ASSLPSGLMADTQY
TRBJ2-2,TRBV6-1,ASSELGGRVPGELF
TRBJ2-1,TRBV5-4,ASSLEASGSYNEQF
.,TRBV2,ASSELVASVSYEQY
TRBJ2-5,TRBV7-2,ASSLLSDWDGTQY
TRBJ2-1,TRBV7-2,ASSLEVLHNEQF
TRBJ2-1,TRBV9,ASSINNEQF
TRBJ2-1,TRBV9,ASSVVGSNEQF
TRBJ1-1,TRBV30,AWIGGWTEAF
TRBJ2-3,TRBV19,ASSPAGTGGADTQY
TRBJ2-1,TRBV7-2,ASSQGLAYYNEQF
TRBJ2-3,TRBV5-1,ASSFYLAGGTDTQY
TRBJ2-5,TRBV28,ASSLGLAGVETQY
TRBJ2-3,TRBV4-1,ASSQEVGLAEALTDTQY
TRBJ1-4,TRBV25-1,ASSDKNEKLF
TRBJ2-1,TRBV2,ASRPRTSGNEQF
TRBJ1-6,TRBV19,ASSRSQGNSPLH
TRBJ2-1,TRBV5-1,ASSLAASSYNEQF